The clone carrying this T cell receptor beta chain was counted a few times. As yet, its antigen is unknown. Different DNA sequences within this sample yield the same CDR3. The record originates from a study of cytotoxic CD8 clonotypes in ibrutinib-treated CLL. General observations from the study: Relative to age-matched healthy donors, clonality at baseline was higher, and it tracked circulating CD8+ T-cell counts. Progressing and sustained-remission patients had different sampling times.

PBMCs were cryopreserved, and about 1.8 micrograms of genomic DNA from them went into TCR beta libraries. The CDR3 has 14 amino acids. Trimming removed 1 base from V and 1 base from J, with 6 bases in between. Germline lookup yields CDR1 KGHSH and CDR2 LQKENI. Investigators sought sequencing depths of between 1 in 200,000 and 1 in 1 million T cells. Clones were sequenced by immunoSEQ multiplex PCR, and TCRdb holds only the in-frame ones, with some missing. The data contain more than 150,000 clones, over 55% of them singletons. This receptor was obtained from a human donor with chronic lymphocytic leukemia. The chain links TRBV18 to TRBJ2-3; D is ambiguous. Sequenced material: PBMCs, taken after 24 months of ibrutinib treatment. The CDR3 nucleotides are TGTGCCAGCTCACCACGTCAGGGCACAGATACGCAGTATTTT. Protein: CASSPRQGTDTQYF. Drawing the rest from reference TRBV18 and TRBJ2-3, the complete variable domain is NAGVMQNPRHLVRRRGQEARLRCSPMKGHSHVYWYRQLPEEGLKFMVYLQKENIIDESGMPKERFSAEFPKEGPSILRIQQVVRGDSAAYFCASSPRQGTDTQYFGPGTRLTVL.